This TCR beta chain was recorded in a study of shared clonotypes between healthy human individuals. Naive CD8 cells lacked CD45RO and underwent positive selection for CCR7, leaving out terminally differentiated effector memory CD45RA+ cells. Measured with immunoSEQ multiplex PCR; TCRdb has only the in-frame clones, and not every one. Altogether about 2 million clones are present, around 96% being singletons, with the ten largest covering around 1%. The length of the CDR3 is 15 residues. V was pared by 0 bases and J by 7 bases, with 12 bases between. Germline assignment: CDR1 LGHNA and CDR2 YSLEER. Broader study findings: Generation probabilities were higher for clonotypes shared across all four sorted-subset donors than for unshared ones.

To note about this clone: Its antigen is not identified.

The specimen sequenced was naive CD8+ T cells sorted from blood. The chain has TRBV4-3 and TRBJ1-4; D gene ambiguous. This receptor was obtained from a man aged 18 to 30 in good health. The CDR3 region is CASSQDLADGEKLFF. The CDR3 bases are TGCGCCAGCAGCCAAGATTTAGCCGACGGTGAAAAACTGTTTTTT.